These 20 T cell receptor beta chains originate from one sample sequenced in a study of response to subunit inactivated influenza vaccine. MiXCR, run by TCRdb on the RT-PCR reads, gives a single entry per CDR3 protein. The sample includes a few hundred thousand distinct CDR3 sequences, 11% seen only once; the top ten take approximately 9.9%. This same sample was also taken into another study, of T cells expressing NK-cell markers. That work adds: 5'RACE template switching built TCR beta cDNA with unique molecular identifiers.

Sequenced here: PBMCs from blood, sampled on the day of vaccination. These receptors were taken from a man between 50 and 59 years old who received an inactivated influenza vaccine.

This clonotype has a handful of counts. This chain connects TRBV5-1 to TRBJ1-1; D is uncertain. Germline loops: CDR1 SGHRS, CDR2 YFSETQ. The ends were cut back, 0 bases at V and 7 bases at J, with 10 bases in the middle. This CDR3 has 13 amino acids. The CDR3 reads CASSLAAANEAFF. The CDR3 DNA reads TGCGCCAGCAGCTTGGCAGCGGCAAATGAAGCTTTCTTT.

This clonotype occurred a few times. The chain links TRBV4-3 to TRBJ2-3; 8 nucleotides match TRBD2. The trim removed 1 base at V and 5 bases at J, leaving 14 bases unmatched. The CDR3 length is 18 residues. The V gene's germline CDR1 is LGHNA and CDR2 YSLEER. CDR3 nucleotide sequence: TGCGCCAGCAGCCAAGGGACGGCCGGGGGGGCGTTCGAAGATACGCAGTATTTT. Translation gives CASSQGTAGGAFEDTQYF.

This clonotype was recorded many times. This chain connects TRBV10-3 to TRBJ2-1, with D hard to call. Trimming stripped 2 bases from V and 7 bases from J, with 6 bases between. The CDR3 has 12 residues. Per the germline V gene, CDR1 is ENHRY and CDR2 is SYGVKD. The chain's CDR3 is CAISEDGNEQFF. The CDR3 nucleotides read TGTGCCATCAGTGAGGACGGGAATGAGCAGTTCTTC.

This clonotype was seen many times. V is TRBV3-1 and J is TRBJ2-7; possible D gene TRBD1, 6 bases. The CDR3 has 15 residues. Germline V gene sequence: CDR1 LGHDT, CDR2 YNNKEL (reference sequence). The germline V and J ends were trimmed by 7 bases and 2 bases, with 18 bases remaining between them. The CDR3 loop reads CASTPSYRATYEQYF. CDR3 nucleotide sequence: TGTGCCAGCACGCCTTCATACAGGGCCACCTACGAGCAGTACTTC.

J is TRBJ2-3 and V is TRBV19, with TRBD1 identical over 10 bases. This CDR3 is 15 amino acids long. Germline V gene lookup returns CDR1 LNHDA and CDR2 SQIVND (reference sequence). J was trimmed by 3 bases and V by 4 bases; bases with no gene match: 4. CDR3 in DNA: TGTGCCAGTAGTACCGGGACAGGGGAGACAGATACGCAGTATTTT. Residues: CASSTGTGETDTQYF. Supplemented by reference TRBV19 and TRBJ2-3, the full variable domain reads DGGITQSPKYLFRKEGQNVTLSCEQNLNHDAMYWYRQDPGQGLRLIYYSQIVNDFQKGDIAEGYSVSREKKESFPLTVTSAQKNPTAFYLCASSTGTGETDTQYFGPGTRLTVL.

Here the CDR3 DNA reads TGTGCCAGCAGGGAGACTGACAGAAGTTCACCCCTCCACTTT. This translates into CASRETDRSSPLHF. This chain connects TRBV25-1 to TRBJ1-6; D might be TRBD1 (5 bases). Germline V gene data show CDR1 as MGHDK and CDR2 as SYGVNS. Trimming removed 6 bases at V and 9 bases at J, with 15 bases between. The CDR3 length is 14 residues. The full variable domain, in which reference TRBV25-1 and TRBJ1-6 provide the parts outside the CDR3, is EADIYQTPRYLVIGTGKKITLECSQTMGHDKMYWYQQDPGMELHLIHYSYGVNSTEKGDLSSESTVSRIRTEHFPLTLESARPSHTSQYLCASRETDRSSPLHFGNGTRLTVT.

V and J are TRBV6-5 and TRBJ2-1, with TRBD2 matching over 9 bases. The CDR3 is 16 residues long. The V gene's germline CDR1 is MNHEY and CDR2 SVGAGI. The J segment lost 5 bases and the V segment lost 2 bases, leaving 7 bases of the junction unmatched. In DNA form, the CDR3 reads TGTGCCAGCAGTTACGGTCTAGCGGGGTCCCACAATGAGCAGTTCTTC. This sequence encodes CASSYGLAGSHNEQFF.

This clonotype was found many times. The CDR3 reads CATIGGTGRNEQFF. The CDR3 region has the DNA TGTGCCACCATTGGGGGGACAGGGAGAAATGAGCAGTTCTTC. The rearrangement uses TRBV24-1 and TRBJ2-1, with TRBD1 matching over 9 bases. With V trimmed by 8 bases and J by 7 bases, 8 bases remained unmatched. Germline V gene data show CDR1 as KGHDR and CDR2 as SFDVKD. The CDR3 totals 14 residues.

The V and J genes are TRBV6-5 and TRBJ2-1; D is possibly TRBD2 (6 bases). Germline assignment: CDR1 MNHEY and CDR2 SVGAGI. The V end was cut by 0 bases, the J end by 3 bases, with 15 bases between. The CDR3 runs 17 residues. The DNA of the CDR3 is TGTGCCAGCAGTTACTCGATGTATGGGGGGATCTACAATGAGCAGTTCTTC. Translated, it gives CASSYSMYGGIYNEQFF.

The CDR3 DNA sequence: TGTGCCAGCTCCCCCGGGACAGGTGTAAACTACGAGCAGTACTTC. Its translation is CASSPGTGVNYEQYF. J is TRBJ2-7 and V is TRBV18; TRBD1 matches 8 bases. The germline V gene encodes CDR1 KGHSH and CDR2 LQKENI. Trimming cost V 6 bases and J 3 bases; bases outside gene matches: 10. The CDR3 is made up of 15 amino acids.

In its sample, this clonotype was seen many times. The rearrangement joins TRBV28 to TRBJ1-5, with 7 bases aligning to TRBD1. V gave up 5 bases and J gave up 7 bases; unmatched junction bases: 11. The CDR3 loop spans 15 amino acids. The germline gives CDR1 MDHEN, CDR2 SYDVKM. CDR3 in DNA: TGTGCCAGCAGTCTCCTAGGACAGGCGGGGCAGCCCCAGCATTTT. Its translation is CASSLLGQAGQPQHF.

The chain employs TRBV5-1 and TRBJ2-4; D tentatively reads TRBD1 or TRBD2 (6 bases each). Germline V gene sequence: CDR1 SGHRS, CDR2 YFSETQ. The CDR3 sequence is 18 residues long. Between the trimmed V and J ends, which lost 4 bases and 0 bases, there was a span of 20 bases. DNA for the CDR3: TGCGCCAGCAGCGGTCGACAGGACGGGAGCCTAGCCAAAAACATTCAGTACTTC. Translating gives CASSGRQDGSLAKNIQYF.

CDR3 sequence reads: CASSHGQTLYNEQFF. CDR3 DNA sequence: TGCGCCAGCAGCCATGGACAGACTCTCTACAATGAGCAGTTCTTC. This chain links TRBV4-3 with TRBJ2-1; possibly TRBD1 for D (6 bases). V was trimmed by 3 bases and J by 3 bases, leaving 12 bases between them. This CDR3 comprises 15 residues. The germline CDR1 and CDR2 sequences are LGHNA and YSLEER.

CDR3: CASSLALTSGGWSSGANVLTF. In nucleotides, the CDR3 is TGCGCCAGCAGCTTGGCCCTGACTAGCGGAGGGTGGAGCTCTGGGGCCAACGTCCTGACTTTC. The rearrangement links TRBV5-1 to TRBJ2-6; 9 positions match TRBD2. This CDR3 is 21 amino acids long. Trimming removed 0 bases from V and 0 bases from J; junction bases left unmatched: 13. Germline values: CDR1 SGHRS, CDR2 YFSETQ. The whole variable domain, remainder taken from reference TRBV5-1 and TRBJ2-6, is KAGVTQTPRYLIKTRGQQVTLSCSPISGHRSVSWYQQTPGQGLQFLFEYFSETQRNKGNFPGRFSGRQFSNSRSEMNVSTLELGDSALYLCASSLALTSGGWSSGANVLTFGAGSRLTVL.

The V and J genes are TRBV6-2 or TRBV6-3 and TRBJ2-7, with 11 bases that match TRBD1. The CDR3 spans 18 residues. V gave up 6 bases and J gave up 0 bases; unmatched junction bases: 13. CDR1 is MNHEY, CDR2 SVGEGT, per germline. This CDR3 is CASSTGQGALSLSYEQYF. The CDR3 nucleotides are TGTGCCAGCAGCACCGGACAGGGGGCTTTGTCTCTCTCCTACGAGCAGTACTTC.

This clonotype was seen more than once but under ten times. This chain connects TRBV7-2 to TRBJ2-5; no reliable D call. CDR3 length: 14 amino acids. CDR1 and CDR2 from the germline V gene are SGHTA and FQGNSA. The V end lost 0 bases, the J end lost 6 bases, and 11 bases lay between the germline ends. The CDR3 protein is CASSLASPGKTQYF. CDR3 nucleotides: TGTGCCAGCAGCTTAGCGTCCCCGGGCAAGACCCAGTACTTC.

This chain uses TRBV11-2 with TRBJ2-5; a weak D match, TRBD1 (5 bases). The germline CDR1 and CDR2 sequences are SGHAT and FQNNGV. Trimming cost V 3 bases and J 5 bases, with 13 bases left between them. The CDR3 covers 14 residues. The CDR3 sequence: CASSLQGKFETQYF. CDR3 DNA sequence: TGTGCCAGCAGCTTGCAGGGAAAATTTGAGACCCAGTACTTC.

There are many counts of this clonotype. The chain combines TRBV27 with TRBJ1-1; 10 bases align to TRBD1. Germline assignment: CDR1 MNHEY and CDR2 SMNVEV (reference sequence). The CDR3 has 16 amino acids. J was trimmed by 6 bases and V by 4 bases; bases with no gene match: 11. This CDR3 reads CASSSRRTGGAAEAFF. The CDR3 region has the DNA TGTGCCAGCAGTTCACGAAGGACAGGGGGGGCCGCTGAAGCTTTCTTT.

In DNA form, the CDR3 reads TGTGCCAGCAGCCGACCTAGCGGGAGCGGGACAGATACGCAGTATTTT. This encodes CASSRPSGSGTDTQYF. The genes are TRBV4-2 and TRBJ2-3; 10 bases fit TRBD2. J was trimmed by 3 bases and V by 4 bases; bases with no gene match: 7. This CDR3 has 16 amino acids. The germline V gene encodes CDR1 LGHNA and CDR2 YNFKEQ.

The chain is built from TRBV11-3 and TRBJ2-7, with TRBD1 as a possible D gene (6 bases). V dropped 5 bases and J dropped 1 base, with 15 bases sitting between them. Per the germline V gene, CDR1 is SGHNT and CDR2 is YENEEA. The CDR3 extends over 15 amino acids. CDR3 in amino acids: CASSPGGGLSYEQYF. The CDR3 DNA reads as TGTGCCAGCAGCCCCGGTGGGGGCTTATCCTACGAGCAGTACTTC.